This T cell receptor beta chain comes out of a study of radiotherapy plus CTLA-4 blockade in lung cancer. Study-level findings and limits: Among reported predictors of response, early blood T cell clone dynamics with interferon-beta performed best. Some TCR clones had been derived from tumors. These clones expanded in peripheral blood after radiotherapy plus ipilimumab.

Per the germline V gene, CDR1 is SGHNT and CDR2 is YYREEE (reference sequence). The CDR3 length is 13 residues. The ends were cut back, 0 bases at V and 1 base at J, with 4 bases in the middle. Profiling relied on immunoSEQ multiplex PCR, and the TCRdb table lists in-frame clones only, not all of them. The sample contains tens of thousands of clones, 77% of which appear only once. Ipilimumab-mediated CTLA-4 blockade plus focal radiation was given to patients having chemo-refractory metastatic non-small-cell lung cancer. In this sample, this clone turned up a few times. As yet, its antigen is unknown. The chain joins TRBV5-4 to TRBJ1-1; D ambiguous. The sequencing used peripheral blood, collected from a patient treated with radiotherapy plus ipilimumab. This sequence was found in a human donor with non-small cell lung cancer whose response to radiotherapy plus ipilimumab could not be evaluated. The CDR3 bases are TGTGCCAGCAGCTTGGAACAGAACACTGAAGCTTTCTTT. This sequence encodes CASSLEQNTEAFF.